The clone carrying this T cell receptor (beta chain) was counted a few times. Authors' processing steps: Estimates of nucleated cell counts were drawn from the amplification of reference gene primers. Libraries were prepared by immunoSEQ multiplex PCR; TCRdb keeps only in-frame clonotypes and omits some of them. D and trimming come from the DNA, and the V and J calls and clone size come from that table. Found here are some 250,000 clones, over 65% of them singletons; the top ten hold about 3.5%. Germline CDR1 reads SGHRS; CDR2 reads YFSETQ. The CDR3 consists of 13 residues. V was cut by 7 bases and J by 2 bases, with 10 bases left in between. The sample is drawn from a study of blood T cell repertoires in COVID-19. On the study more broadly: The samples span acute and convalescent COVID-19 from the United States, Italy and Spain. Sample material is recorded as cDNA or gDNA derived from T cells, B-cell-depleted T cells, or PBMCs.

The chain recombines TRBV5-1 with TRBJ1-3; no definite D call. This clonotype was obtained from a woman of 80 years or more with acute or convalescent COVID-19. Sequenced material: peripheral blood. This CDR3 is CASSSGPGNTIYF. CDR3 DNA sequence: TGCGCCAGCTCCAGTGGGCCTGGAAACACCATATATTTT.